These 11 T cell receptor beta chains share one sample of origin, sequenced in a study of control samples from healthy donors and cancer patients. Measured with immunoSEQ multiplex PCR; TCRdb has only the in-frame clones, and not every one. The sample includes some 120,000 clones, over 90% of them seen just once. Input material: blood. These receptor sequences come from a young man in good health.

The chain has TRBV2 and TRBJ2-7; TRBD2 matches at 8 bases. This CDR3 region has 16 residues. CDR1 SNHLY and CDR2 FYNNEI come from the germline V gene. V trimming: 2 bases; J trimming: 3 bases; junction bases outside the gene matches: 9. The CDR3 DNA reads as TGTGCCAGCAGTGAACGGGGGGGCCACGAAATCTACGAGCAGTACTTC. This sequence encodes CASSERGGHEIYEQYF.

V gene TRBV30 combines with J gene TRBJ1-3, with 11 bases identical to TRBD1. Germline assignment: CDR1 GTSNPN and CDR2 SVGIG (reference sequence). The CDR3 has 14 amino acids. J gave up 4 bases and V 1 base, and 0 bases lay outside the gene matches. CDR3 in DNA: TGTGCCTGGAGTGGGGACAGGGGGGGAAACACCATATATTTT. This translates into CAWSGDRGGNTIYF.

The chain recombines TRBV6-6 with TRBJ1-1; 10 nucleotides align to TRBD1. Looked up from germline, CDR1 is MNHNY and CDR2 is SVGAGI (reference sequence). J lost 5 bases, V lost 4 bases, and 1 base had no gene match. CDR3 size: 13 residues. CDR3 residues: CASSSDRGTEAFF. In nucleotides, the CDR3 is TGTGCCAGCAGTTCGGACAGGGGGACTGAAGCTTTCTTT.

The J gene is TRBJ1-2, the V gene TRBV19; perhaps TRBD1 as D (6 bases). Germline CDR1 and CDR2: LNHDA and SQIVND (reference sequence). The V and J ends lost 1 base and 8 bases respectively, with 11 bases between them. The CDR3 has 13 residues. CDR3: CASSIAGVGGYTF. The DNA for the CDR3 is TGTGCCAGTAGTATAGCAGGGGTTGGAGGCTACACCTTC.

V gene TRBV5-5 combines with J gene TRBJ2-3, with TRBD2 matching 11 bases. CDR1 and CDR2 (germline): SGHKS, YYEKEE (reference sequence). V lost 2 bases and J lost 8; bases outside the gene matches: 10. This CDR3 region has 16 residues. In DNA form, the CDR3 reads TGTGCCAGCAGCTTTCGGGTAGCGGGGGGGCCGGCTACGCAGTATTTT. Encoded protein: CASSFRVAGGPATQYF.

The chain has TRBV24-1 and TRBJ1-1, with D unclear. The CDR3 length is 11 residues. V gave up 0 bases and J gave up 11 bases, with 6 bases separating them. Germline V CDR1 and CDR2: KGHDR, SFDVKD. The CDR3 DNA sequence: TGTGCCACCAGTGATTTGCAAAAGGCTTTCTTT. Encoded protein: CATSDLQKAFF.

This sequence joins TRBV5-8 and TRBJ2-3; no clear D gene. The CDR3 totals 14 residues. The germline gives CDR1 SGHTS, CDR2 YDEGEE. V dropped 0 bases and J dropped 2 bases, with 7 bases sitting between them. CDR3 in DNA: TGTGCCAGCAGCTTGGACAGTCTCACAGATACGCAGTATTTT. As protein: CASSLDSLTDTQYF. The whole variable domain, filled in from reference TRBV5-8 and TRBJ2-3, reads EAGVTQSPTHLIKTRGQQATLRCSPISGHTSVYWYQQALGLGLQFLLWYDEGEERNRGNFPPRFSGRQFPNYSSELNVNALELEDSALYLCASSLDSLTDTQYFGPGTRLTVL.

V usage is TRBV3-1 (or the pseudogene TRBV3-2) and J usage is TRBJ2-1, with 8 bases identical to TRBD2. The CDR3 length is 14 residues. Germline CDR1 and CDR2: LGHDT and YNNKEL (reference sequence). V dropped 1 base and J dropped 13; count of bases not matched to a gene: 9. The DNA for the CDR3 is TGTGCCAGCAGCCAAGCTCGGGGGGGCGGAGAACAGTTCTTC. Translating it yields CASSQARGGGEQFF.

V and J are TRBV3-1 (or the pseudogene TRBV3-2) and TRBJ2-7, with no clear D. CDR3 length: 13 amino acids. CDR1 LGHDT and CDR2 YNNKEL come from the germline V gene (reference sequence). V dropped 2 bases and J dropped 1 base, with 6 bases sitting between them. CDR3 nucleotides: TGTGCCAGCAGCCAATTGGGTTCCTACGAGCAGTACTTC. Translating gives CASSQLGSYEQYF.

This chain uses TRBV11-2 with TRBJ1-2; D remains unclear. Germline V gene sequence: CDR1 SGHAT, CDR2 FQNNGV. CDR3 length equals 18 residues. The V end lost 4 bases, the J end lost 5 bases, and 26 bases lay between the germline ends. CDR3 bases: TGTGCCAGCAGCTCCCCGTGGCGGCGCAAATCCCTTCTGTATGGCTACACCTTC. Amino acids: CASSSPWRRKSLLYGYTF.

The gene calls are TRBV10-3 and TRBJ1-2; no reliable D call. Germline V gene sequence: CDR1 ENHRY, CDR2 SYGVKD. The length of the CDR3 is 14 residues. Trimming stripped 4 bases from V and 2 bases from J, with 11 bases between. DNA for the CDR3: TGTGCCATCAGTGGAGACATAGAGAACTATGGCTACACCTTC. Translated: CAISGDIENYGYTF.